This TCR beta chain was captured in a study of T cells in Graves' hyperthyroidism and ophthalmopathy. Authors of the study amplified TCR beta CDR3 regions from RNA transcripts. A set of HTBI primers served as the primers for a first-round RT-PCR of the TCR CDR3. Via MiXCR, TCRdb re-called the multiplex PCR reads, giving one row per CDR3 protein. Of approximately 200,000 distinct CDR3 sequences in the sample, around 19% were seen once. This clonotype has ten or more counts. As yet, its antigen is unknown. Germline V gives CDR1 MNHEY, CDR2 SVGAGI. The CDR3 contains 18 residues. The junction had 10 bases not matched to a gene; V was cut back by 2 bases and J by 6 bases. Whole-study findings and limits: Expanded thyroid clonotypes (above 0.001) were mostly also found in blood. Ophthalmopathy was predicted by the model a median of roughly 6.6 months ahead of onset.

Sequenced material: blood. The J gene is TRBJ2-5, the V gene TRBV6-5; 15 nucleotides align to TRBD2. This sequence was found in a middle-aged man with Graves' hyperthyroidism. The CDR3 loop reads CASSYAGTSGGSTKTQYF. As DNA, the CDR3 is TGTGCCAGCAGTTACGCCGGGACTAGCGGGGGGTCGACAAAGACCCAGTACTTC.